These 28 T cell receptor beta chains were sequenced from one sample in a study of blood T cell repertoires in COVID-19. Profiling relied on immunoSEQ multiplex PCR, and the TCRdb table lists in-frame clones only, not all of them. Seen here are about 98,000 clones, around 90% observed once, and the top ten hold 4% to 5.5%. The specimen sequenced was peripheral blood. These receptor sequences come from a woman between 50 and 59 years old with COVID-19, enrolled during active disease.

This rearrangement joins TRBV5-5 to TRBJ2-3, with TRBD2 matching over 16 bases. The CDR3 contains 18 residues. V lost 0 bases, J lost 1 base, and 2 bases stayed unmatched. Germline lookup yields CDR1 SGHKS and CDR2 YYEKEE (reference sequence). The CDR3 DNA is TGTGCCAGCAGCTTGGATGGGACTAGCGGGGGGGGCACAGATACGCAGTATTTT. It specifies CASSLDGTSGGGTDTQYF.

This clone was picked up one time. This chain connects TRBV7-9 to TRBJ2-3; D is possibly TRBD2 (5 bases). The CDR3 has 15 residues. Germline assignment: CDR1 SEHNR and CDR2 FQNEAQ (reference sequence). V was shortened by 4 bases and J by 5 bases, with 16 bases between the two germline ends. CDR3 sequence reads: CASSSYGSSLDTQYF. CDR3 bases: TGTGCCAGCAGCTCGTACGGGTCTAGCCTAGATACGCAGTATTTT. Full variable domain (missing parts from reference TRBV7-9 and TRBJ2-3): DTGVSQNPRHKITKRGQNVTFRCDPISEHNRLYWYRQTLGQGPEFLTYFQNEAQLEKSRLLSDRFSAERPKGSFSTLEIQRTEQGDSAMYLCASSSYGSSLDTQYFGPGTRLTVL.

The CDR3 DNA reads TGTGCCAGCAGCTTCGGGACAGGGAGTACTCAGCCCCAGCATTTT. Its protein product is CASSFGTGSTQPQHF. The chain carries TRBV7-9 and TRBJ1-5; 9 positions match TRBD1. This CDR3 spans 15 amino acids. From germline, CDR1 is SEHNR and CDR2 FQNEAQ (reference sequence). The V and J ends lost 3 bases and 6 bases, in that order; junction bases with no gene match: 6. The variable domain in full, completed from reference TRBV7-9 and TRBJ1-5, reads DTGVSQNPRHKITKRGQNVTFRCDPISEHNRLYWYRQTLGQGPEFLTYFQNEAQLEKSRLLSDRFSAERPKGSFSTLEIQRTEQGDSAMYLCASSFGTGSTQPQHFGDGTRLSIL.

CDR3 DNA sequence: TGTGCCAGCAGCTTAAGACAGTCTTACTACAATGAGCAGTTCTTC. Protein product: CASSLRQSYYNEQFF. The rearrangement uses TRBV7-9 and TRBJ2-1; tentative D call: TRBD1 (5 bases). The CDR3 sequence is 15 residues long. The ends were cut back, 2 bases at V and 3 bases at J, with 11 bases in the middle. CDR1 and CDR2 (germline): SEHNR, FQNEAQ (reference sequence). The full variable domain, completed using reference TRBV7-9 and TRBJ2-1, is DTGVSQNPRHKITKRGQNVTFRCDPISEHNRLYWYRQTLGQGPEFLTYFQNEAQLEKSRLLSDRFSAERPKGSFSTLEIQRTEQGDSAMYLCASSLRQSYYNEQFFGPGTRLTVL.

V usage is TRBV7-2 and J usage is TRBJ2-4; 7 bases fit TRBD2. Germline V gene data show CDR1 as SGHTA and CDR2 as FQGNSA. J lost 8 bases, V lost 2 bases, and 3 bases had no gene match. This CDR3 has 13 amino acids. The CDR3 DNA follows: TGTGCCAGCAGCTTATGGACTAGTGACATTCAGTACTTC. As protein: CASSLWTSDIQYF.

The chain recombines TRBV28 with TRBJ2-3, with 12 bases matching TRBD2. Per the germline V gene, CDR1 is MDHEN and CDR2 is SYDVKM. Unmatched junction bases numbered 8, after V lost 3 bases and J lost 4 bases. The CDR3 length is 17 residues. The CDR3: CASSLASSGGVADTQYF. The CDR3 DNA reads as TGTGCCAGCAGTTTGGCGTCTAGCGGGGGGGTGGCAGATACGCAGTATTTT.

This rearrangement joins TRBV7-2 to TRBJ2-1; D possibly corresponds to TRBD2 (6 bases). Germline loops: CDR1 SGHTA, CDR2 FQGNSA. The CDR3 covers 15 residues. V gave up 2 bases and J gave up 8 bases, with 16 bases separating them. CDR3 bases: TGTGCCAGCAGCTTACGGGGGACCCCCGGACATGAGCAGTTCTTC. Translation gives CASSLRGTPGHEQFF. The full variable domain, in which reference TRBV7-2 and TRBJ2-1 provide the parts outside the CDR3, is GAGVSQSPSNKVTEKGKDVELRCDPISGHTALYWYRQSLGQGLEFLIYFQGNSAPDKSGLPSDRFSAERTGGSVSTLTIQRTQQEDSAVYLCASSLRGTPGHEQFFGPGTRLTVL.

V usage is TRBV11-3 and J usage is TRBJ2-7, with TRBD1 matching over 9 bases. The CDR3 has 16 amino acids. Losses at the gene ends were 1 base for V and 3 bases for J; bases not matched to a gene: 7. Germline loops: CDR1 SGHNT, CDR2 YENEEA. The DNA for the CDR3 is TGTGCCAGCAGCTTAGTTGGGACAGGGAGGATCTACGAGCAGTACTTC. Encoded protein: CASSLVGTGRIYEQYF.

The rearrangement links TRBV19 to TRBJ1-1, with 7 nucleotides matching TRBD1. The CDR3 extends over 16 amino acids. Germline trimming cut 5 bases from V and 1 base from J; bases unmatched to any gene: 10. Germline CDR1 LNHDA, CDR2 SQIVND (reference sequence). The CDR3 protein is CASSPGQVPRNTEAFF. The CDR3 region has the DNA TGTGCCAGTAGTCCAGGACAGGTCCCTAGGAACACTGAAGCTTTCTTT.

This chain joins TRBV27 and TRBJ2-5; D might be TRBD2 (6 bases). Germline V gene data show CDR1 as MNHEY and CDR2 as SMNVEV (reference sequence). Trimming cost V 5 bases and J 4 bases, with 8 bases left between them. This CDR3 has 12 residues. The CDR3 DNA reads TGTGCCAGCAGTCCTAGCGCAGAGACCCAGTACTTC. Protein sequence: CASSPSAETQYF.

This chain connects TRBV30 to TRBJ2-7; 9 bases align to TRBD2. Germline trimming cut 2 bases from V and 2 bases from J; bases unmatched to any gene: 13. Germline CDR1 is GTSNPN and CDR2 is SVGIG (reference sequence). This CDR3 contains 17 residues. In DNA form, the CDR3 reads TGTGCCTGGAGTCCCCCCCCTCGACTAGCGGTCACCTACGAGCAGTACTTC. Its protein is CAWSPPPRLAVTYEQYF.

The chain links TRBV6-2 or TRBV6-3 to TRBJ1-1; the match to TRBD1 covers 9 bases. The germline gives CDR1 MNHEY, CDR2 SVGEGT. The CDR3 has 13 amino acids. The junction had 3 bases not matched to a gene; V was cut back by 2 bases and J by 8 bases. CDR3 sequence: CASSYGQGREAFF. CDR3 DNA: TGTGCCAGCAGTTACGGACAGGGGAGGGAAGCTTTCTTT.

This chain uses TRBV18 with TRBJ2-5; TRBD2 might be the D (5 bases). CDR3 length equals 13 residues. Germline CDR1 and CDR2: KGHSH and LQKENI. V was cut by 1 base and J by 5 bases, with 8 bases left in between. The CDR3 here is CASSPLRDETQYF. The CDR3 nucleotides read TGTGCCAGCTCACCACTCCGGGATGAGACCCAGTACTTC.

The rearrangement uses TRBV7-9 and TRBJ1-4; D unresolved. The CDR3 spans 12 residues. Per the germline V gene, CDR1 is SEHNR and CDR2 is FQNEAQ (reference sequence). The V end lost 5 bases, the J end lost 3 bases, and 4 bases lay between the germline ends. The CDR3 DNA follows: TGTGCCAGCAGCCGTGCTAATGAAAAACTGTTTTTT. As protein: CASSRANEKLFF. The full variable domain, completed using reference TRBV7-9 and TRBJ1-4, is DTGVSQNPRHKITKRGQNVTFRCDPISEHNRLYWYRQTLGQGPEFLTYFQNEAQLEKSRLLSDRFSAERPKGSFSTLEIQRTEQGDSAMYLCASSRANEKLFFGSGTQLSVL.

This chain connects TRBV5-5 to TRBJ2-5; D perhaps matches TRBD2 (6 bases). V was clipped by 4 bases and J by 3 bases, with 13 bases between them. Germline-derived CDR1 and CDR2 are SGHKS and YYEKEE (reference sequence). The CDR3 is 14 residues long. The CDR3 region is CASSPFSGEETQYF. For the CDR3, the DNA is TGTGCCAGCAGCCCATTTTCGGGGGAAGAGACCCAGTACTTC.

This chain connects TRBV6-2 or TRBV6-3 to TRBJ1-3, with a tentative D call TRBD1 (5 bases). Germline V gives CDR1 MNHEY, CDR2 SVGEGT. This CDR3 spans 16 amino acids. The V and J ends lost 6 bases and 0 bases respectively, with 15 bases between them. The CDR3 sequence is CASSLRQTDSGNTIYF. The CDR3 DNA reads TGTGCCAGCAGCCTCAGACAGACAGACTCTGGAAACACCATATATTTT.

This rearrangement joins TRBV4-1 to TRBJ2-5, with D possibly matching TRBD2 (5 bases). Trimming left V 0 bases short and J 4 bases short, with 15 bases between. CDR1 is MGHRA and CDR2 is YSYEKL in the germline V gene. The CDR3 covers 16 residues. This chain's CDR3 is CASSQDRGGVGETQYF. The CDR3 region has the DNA TGCGCCAGCAGCCAAGATCGGGGTGGGGTAGGAGAGACCCAGTACTTC.

The chain links TRBV7-2 to TRBJ1-5; D is perhaps TRBD1 (5 bases). V lost 2 bases and J lost 6, with 14 bases in between. This CDR3 comprises 15 residues. Germline lookup yields CDR1 SGHTA and CDR2 FQGNSA. The CDR3 DNA sequence: TGTGCCAGCAGCTTAATCGGGATGGGGGGTCAGCCCCAGCATTTT. Translated: CASSLIGMGGQPQHF.

This clone appeared a single time. The chain carries TRBV5-1 and TRBJ2-3; TRBD2 aligns across 7 bases. This CDR3 is built from 15 residues. Germline values: CDR1 SGHRS, CDR2 YFSETQ. Trimming cost V 2 bases and J 1 base; bases outside gene matches: 4. DNA of the CDR3: TGCGCCAGCAGCTTCCAACGGGGGGGCACAGATACGCAGTATTTT. This sequence encodes CASSFQRGGTDTQYF.

The chain employs TRBV3-1 (or the pseudogene TRBV3-2) and TRBJ1-2, with D perhaps TRBD1 (6 bases). CDR3 length: 14 amino acids. Trimming left V 1 base short and J 4 bases short, with 10 bases between. Germline V CDR1 and CDR2: LGHDT, YNNKEL (reference sequence). The CDR3: CASSQVKDSYGYTF. The CDR3 region has the DNA TGTGCCAGCAGCCAAGTTAAGGACAGCTATGGCTACACCTTC.

This chain uses TRBV28 with TRBJ1-2, with 12 bases lining up with TRBD1. In germline, CDR1 is MDHEN, CDR2 SYDVKM. With V trimmed by 6 bases and J by 7 bases, 15 bases remained unmatched. The CDR3 runs 17 residues. The CDR3 nucleotides read TGTGCCAGCAGCCCACAAGGGACAGGGGGCCTCTGGGGTGGCTACACCTTC. This gives the protein CASSPQGTGGLWGGYTF.

The rearrangement joins TRBV4-2 to TRBJ1-6, with 7 bases fitting TRBD1. The V gene end was trimmed by 0 bases and the J gene end by 9 bases; junction bases not matched to a gene: 8. Germline V CDR1 and CDR2: LGHNA, YNFKEQ. CDR3 length equals 16 residues. The CDR3 sequence is CASSQDLGGLSSPLHF. The CDR3 DNA reads as TGTGCCAGCAGCCAAGATCTAGGGGGCCTTTCTTCACCCCTCCACTTT.

The chain combines TRBV15 with TRBJ2-1, with D possibly matching TRBD1 (6 bases). Per the germline V gene, CDR1 is LNHNV and CDR2 is YYDKDF (reference sequence). The V end lost 3 bases, the J end lost 4 bases, and 10 bases lay between the germline ends. This CDR3 comprises 14 residues. CDR3 nucleotide sequence: TGTGCCACCAGCAGGTCCGGGACATACAATGAGCAGTTCTTC. Translation: CATSRSGTYNEQFF.

J is TRBJ1-4 and V is TRBV5-1; tentative D call: TRBD1 (6 bases). The CDR3 is 18 amino acids. Germline V CDR1 and CDR2: SGHRS, YFSETQ. Trimming removed 0 bases at V and 7 bases at J, with 22 bases between. The CDR3 region has the DNA TGCGCCAGCAGCTTGGAAGGTCGCGGGGGCACTTTCGGTGAAAAACTGTTTTTT. Protein sequence: CASSLEGRGGTFGEKLFF.

CDR3 DNA sequence: TGCGCCAGCAGCTTGGATCTAGCGGAGAACTCCTACAATGAGCAGTTCTTC. Residues: CASSLDLAENSYNEQFF. The rearrangement links TRBV5-1 to TRBJ2-1; 7 bases align to TRBD2. This CDR3 contains 17 residues. V lost 0 bases to trimming and J lost 0 bases; unmatched junction nucleotides: 6. CDR1 and CDR2 (germline): SGHRS, YFSETQ. The variable domain in full, completed from reference TRBV5-1 and TRBJ2-1, reads KAGVTQTPRYLIKTRGQQVTLSCSPISGHRSVSWYQQTPGQGLQFLFEYFSETQRNKGNFPGRFSGRQFSNSRSEMNVSTLELGDSALYLCASSLDLAENSYNEQFFGPGTRLTVL.

The V gene is TRBV6-1, the J gene TRBJ2-5; 9 nucleotides agree with TRBD1. The CDR3 runs to 15 residues. Germline CDR1 is MNHNS and CDR2 is SASEGT. Trimming removed 2 bases from V and 5 bases from J; junction bases left unmatched: 6. CDR3 region: CASSELTGGGETQYF. The CDR3, as DNA: TGTGCCAGCAGTGAACTAACAGGGGGCGGCGAGACCCAGTACTTC.

V gene TRBV2 combines with J gene TRBJ1-4; TRBD1 aligns across 8 bases. The CDR3 loop spans 15 amino acids. CDR1 is SNHLY and CDR2 is FYNNEI in the germline V gene. The V gene end was trimmed by 4 bases and the J gene end by 8 bases; junction bases not matched to a gene: 9. CDR3 region: CASSVSQGANEKLFF. CDR3 DNA sequence: TGTGCCAGCAGTGTGTCCCAGGGGGCAAACGAAAAACTGTTTTTT.

This sequence joins TRBV30 and TRBJ2-5; 8 bases agree with TRBD2. Germline V gene sequence: CDR1 GTSNPN, CDR2 SVGIG (reference sequence). The CDR3 spans 16 residues. After removal of 3 bases from V and 5 bases from J, the junction contained 14 bases not matched to a gene. CDR3 protein: CAWRKANAGGGETQYF. The CDR3 DNA reads TGTGCCTGGAGGAAGGCGAACGCGGGGGGAGGGGAGACCCAGTACTTC.